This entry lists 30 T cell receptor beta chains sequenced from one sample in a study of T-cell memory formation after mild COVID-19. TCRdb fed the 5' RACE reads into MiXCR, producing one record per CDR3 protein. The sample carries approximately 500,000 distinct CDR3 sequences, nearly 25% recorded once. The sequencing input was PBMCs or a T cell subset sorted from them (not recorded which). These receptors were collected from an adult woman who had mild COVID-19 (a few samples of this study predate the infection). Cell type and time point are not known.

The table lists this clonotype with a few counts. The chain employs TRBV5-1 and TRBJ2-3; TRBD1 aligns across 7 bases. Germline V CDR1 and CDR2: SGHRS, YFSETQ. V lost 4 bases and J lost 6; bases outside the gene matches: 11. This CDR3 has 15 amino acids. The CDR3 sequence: CASSTETGFWDTQYF. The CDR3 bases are TGCGCCAGCAGCACGGAGACAGGGTTCTGGGATACGCAGTATTTT.

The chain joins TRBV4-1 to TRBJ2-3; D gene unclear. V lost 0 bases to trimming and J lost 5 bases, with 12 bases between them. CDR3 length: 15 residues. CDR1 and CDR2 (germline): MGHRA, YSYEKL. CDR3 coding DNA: TGCGCCAGCAGCCAAGATTCGCTAGTAGGAGATACGCAGTATTTT. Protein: CASSQDSLVGDTQYF.

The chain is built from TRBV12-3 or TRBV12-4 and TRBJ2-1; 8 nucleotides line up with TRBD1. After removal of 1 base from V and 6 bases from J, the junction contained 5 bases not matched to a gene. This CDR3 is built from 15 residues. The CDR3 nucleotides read TGTGCCAGCAGTTTAGGGCAGGGGGCATTCAATGAGCAGTTCTTC. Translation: CASSLGQGAFNEQFF.

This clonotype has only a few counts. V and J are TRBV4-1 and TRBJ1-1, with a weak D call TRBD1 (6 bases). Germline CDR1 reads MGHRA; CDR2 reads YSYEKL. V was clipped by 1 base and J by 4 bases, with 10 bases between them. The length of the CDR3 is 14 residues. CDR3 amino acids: CASSQVGRGTEAFF. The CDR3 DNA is TGCGCCAGCAGCCAAGTCGGCAGGGGCACTGAAGCTTTCTTT.

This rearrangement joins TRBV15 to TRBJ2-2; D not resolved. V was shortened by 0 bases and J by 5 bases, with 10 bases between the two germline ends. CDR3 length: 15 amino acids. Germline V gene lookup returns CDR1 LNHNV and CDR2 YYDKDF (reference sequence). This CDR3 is CATSRDSSQTGELFF. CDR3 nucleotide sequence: TGTGCCACCAGCAGAGATTCGAGCCAGACCGGGGAGCTGTTTTTT.

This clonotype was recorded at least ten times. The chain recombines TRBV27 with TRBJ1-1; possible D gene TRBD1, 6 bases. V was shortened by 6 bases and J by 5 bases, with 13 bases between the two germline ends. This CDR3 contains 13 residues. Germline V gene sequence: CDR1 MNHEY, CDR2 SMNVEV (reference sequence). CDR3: CASSRGPGTEAFF. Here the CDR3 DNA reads TGTGCCAGCAGCCGGGGGCCGGGGACTGAAGCTTTCTTT.

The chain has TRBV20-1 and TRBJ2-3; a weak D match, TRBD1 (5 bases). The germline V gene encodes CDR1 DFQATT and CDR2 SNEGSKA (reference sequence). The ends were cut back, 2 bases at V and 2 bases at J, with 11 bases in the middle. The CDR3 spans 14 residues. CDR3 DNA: TGCAGTGCTAGAAGGACACAAAACACAGATACGCAGTATTTT. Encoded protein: CSARRTQNTDTQYF.

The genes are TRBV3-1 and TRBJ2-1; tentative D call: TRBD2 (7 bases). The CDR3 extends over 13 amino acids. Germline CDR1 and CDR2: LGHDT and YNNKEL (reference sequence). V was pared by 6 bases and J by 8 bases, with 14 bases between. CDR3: CASSWGGHYEQFF. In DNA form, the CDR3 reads TGTGCCAGCAGTTGGGGGGGGCACTATGAGCAGTTCTTC.

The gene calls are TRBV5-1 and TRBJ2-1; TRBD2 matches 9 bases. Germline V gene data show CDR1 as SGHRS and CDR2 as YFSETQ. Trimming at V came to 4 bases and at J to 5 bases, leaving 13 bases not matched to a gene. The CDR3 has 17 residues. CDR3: CASSPSPLAGFDNEQFF. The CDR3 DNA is TGCGCCAGCAGCCCCTCCCCGCTAGCGGGGTTCGACAATGAGCAGTTCTTC.

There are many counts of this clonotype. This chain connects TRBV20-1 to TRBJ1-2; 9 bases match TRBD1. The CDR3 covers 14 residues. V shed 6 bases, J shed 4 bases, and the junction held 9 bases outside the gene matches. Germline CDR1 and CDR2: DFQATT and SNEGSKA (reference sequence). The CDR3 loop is CSAQGQGISYGYTF. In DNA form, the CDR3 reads TGCAGTGCGCAGGGACAGGGAATCTCCTATGGCTACACCTTC.

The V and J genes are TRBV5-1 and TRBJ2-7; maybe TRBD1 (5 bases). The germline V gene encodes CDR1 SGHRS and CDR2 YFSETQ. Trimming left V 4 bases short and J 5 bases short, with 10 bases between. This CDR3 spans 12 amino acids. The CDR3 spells CASSPGYDEQYF. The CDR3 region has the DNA TGCGCCAGCAGCCCAGGGTACGACGAGCAGTACTTC.

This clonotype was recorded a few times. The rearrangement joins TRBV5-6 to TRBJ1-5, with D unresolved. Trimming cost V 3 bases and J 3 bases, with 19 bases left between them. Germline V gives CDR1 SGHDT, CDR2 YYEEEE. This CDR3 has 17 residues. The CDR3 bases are TGTGCCAGCAGCTCACAAAGAGGGCATATGATCAATCAGCCCCAGCATTTT. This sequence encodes CASSSQRGHMINQPQHF.

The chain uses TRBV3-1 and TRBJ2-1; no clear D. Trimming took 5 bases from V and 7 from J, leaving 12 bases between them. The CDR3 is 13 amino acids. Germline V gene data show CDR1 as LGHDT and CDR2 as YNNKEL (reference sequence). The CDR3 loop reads CASSRNLGNEQFF. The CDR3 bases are TGTGCCAGCAGCAGGAATCTAGGGAATGAGCAGTTCTTC.

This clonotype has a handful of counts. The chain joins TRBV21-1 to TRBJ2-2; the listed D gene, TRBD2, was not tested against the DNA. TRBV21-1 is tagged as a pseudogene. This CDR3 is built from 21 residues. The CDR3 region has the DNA TGTGCCAGCGGGCTTCCAGGAAACCAGCGGGAGTTGCGTCTGGACACCGGGGAGCTGTTTTTT. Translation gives CASGLPGNQRELRLDTGELFF.

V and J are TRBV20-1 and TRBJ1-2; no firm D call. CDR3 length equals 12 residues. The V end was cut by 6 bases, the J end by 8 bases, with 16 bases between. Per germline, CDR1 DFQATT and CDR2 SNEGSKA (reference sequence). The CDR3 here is CSAEHRPNGYTF. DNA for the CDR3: TGCAGTGCAGAACACCGGCCGAACGGCTACACCTTC.

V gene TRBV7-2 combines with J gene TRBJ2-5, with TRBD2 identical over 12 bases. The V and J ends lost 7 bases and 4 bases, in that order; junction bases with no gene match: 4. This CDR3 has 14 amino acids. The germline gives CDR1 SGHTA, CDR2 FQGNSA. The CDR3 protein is CASTGLAGRETQYF. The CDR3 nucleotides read TGTGCCAGCACGGGACTAGCGGGTAGAGAGACCCAGTACTTC.

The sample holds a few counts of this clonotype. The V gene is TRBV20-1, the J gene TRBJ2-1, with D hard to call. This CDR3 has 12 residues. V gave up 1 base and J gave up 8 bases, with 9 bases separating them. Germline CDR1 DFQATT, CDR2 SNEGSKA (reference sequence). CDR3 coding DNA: TGCAGTGCTAGAGCCCTACGCCATGAGCAGTTCTTC. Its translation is CSARALRHEQFF.

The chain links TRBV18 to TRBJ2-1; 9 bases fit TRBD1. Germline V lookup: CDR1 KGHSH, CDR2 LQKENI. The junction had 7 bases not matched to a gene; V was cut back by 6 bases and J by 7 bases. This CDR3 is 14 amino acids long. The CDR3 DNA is TGTGCCAGCTCCCTAAGGACAGGGGATAATGAGCAGTTCTTC. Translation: CASSLRTGDNEQFF.

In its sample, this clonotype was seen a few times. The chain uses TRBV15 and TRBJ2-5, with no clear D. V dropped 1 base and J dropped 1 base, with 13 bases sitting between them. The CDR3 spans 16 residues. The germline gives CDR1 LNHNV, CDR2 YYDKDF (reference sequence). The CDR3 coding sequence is TGTGCCACCAGCAGAGTTCCCCACGCGAGCCAAGAGACCCAGTACTTC. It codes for CATSRVPHASQETQYF.

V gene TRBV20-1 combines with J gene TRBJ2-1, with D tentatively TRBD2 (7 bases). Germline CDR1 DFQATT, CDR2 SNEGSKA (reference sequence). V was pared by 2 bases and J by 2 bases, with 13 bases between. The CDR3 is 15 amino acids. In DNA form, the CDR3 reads TGCAGTGCTAGAAGCGGAGGGGGGGCCTACAATGAGCAGTTCTTC. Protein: CSARSGGGAYNEQFF.

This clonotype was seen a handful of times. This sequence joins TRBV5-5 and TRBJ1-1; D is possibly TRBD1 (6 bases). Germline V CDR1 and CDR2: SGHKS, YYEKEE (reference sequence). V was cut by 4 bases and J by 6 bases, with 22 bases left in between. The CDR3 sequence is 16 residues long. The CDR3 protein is CASSHVLTGSGAEAFF. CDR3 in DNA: TGTGCCAGCAGCCACGTTCTTACAGGGTCGGGGGCTGAAGCTTTCTTT.

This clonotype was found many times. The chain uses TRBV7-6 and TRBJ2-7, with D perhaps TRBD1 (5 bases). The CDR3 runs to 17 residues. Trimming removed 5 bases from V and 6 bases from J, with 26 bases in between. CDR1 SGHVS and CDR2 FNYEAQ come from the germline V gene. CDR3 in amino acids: CASSLEAGYRMVGEQYF. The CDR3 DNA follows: TGTGCCAGCAGCCTAGAGGCAGGGTACAGGATGGTAGGCGAGCAGTACTTC.

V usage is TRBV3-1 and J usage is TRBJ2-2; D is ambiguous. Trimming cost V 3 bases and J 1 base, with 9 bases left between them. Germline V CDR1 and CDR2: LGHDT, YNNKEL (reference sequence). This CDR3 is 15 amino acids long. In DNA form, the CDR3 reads TGTGCCAGCAGCCAGAGTCCAGAGAACACCGGGGAGCTGTTTTTT. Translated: CASSQSPENTGELFF.

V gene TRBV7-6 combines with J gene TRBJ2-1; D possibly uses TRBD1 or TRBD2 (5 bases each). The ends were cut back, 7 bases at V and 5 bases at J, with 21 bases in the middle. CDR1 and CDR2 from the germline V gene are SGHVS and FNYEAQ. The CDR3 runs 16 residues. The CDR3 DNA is TGTGCCAGCACCTACGGGGCAGGGCCCAGGCACAATGAGCAGTTCTTC. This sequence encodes CASTYGAGPRHNEQFF.

The CDR3 loop reads CASSPSWGGQGNEQFF. CDR3 sequence (DNA): TGTGCCAGCTCACCCTCTTGGGGGGGCCAAGGTAATGAGCAGTTCTTC. V usage is TRBV18 and J usage is TRBJ2-1; D might be TRBD2 (7 bases). The CDR3 is 16 residues long. With 3 bases removed from V and 7 bases from J, the gap between germline ends came to 19 bases. Germline V lookup: CDR1 KGHSH, CDR2 LQKENI. The whole variable domain, remainder taken from reference TRBV18 and TRBJ2-1, is NAGVMQNPRHLVRRRGQEARLRCSPMKGHSHVYWYRQLPEEGLKFMVYLQKENIIDESGMPKERFSAEFPKEGPSILRIQQVVRGDSAAYFCASSPSWGGQGNEQFFGPGTRLTVL.

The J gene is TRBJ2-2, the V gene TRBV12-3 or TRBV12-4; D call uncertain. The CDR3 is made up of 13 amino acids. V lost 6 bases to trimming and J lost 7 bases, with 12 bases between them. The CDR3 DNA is TGTGCCAGCAGCCCAAGTAGAGTCGGGGAGCTGTTTTTT. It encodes CASSPSRVGELFF.

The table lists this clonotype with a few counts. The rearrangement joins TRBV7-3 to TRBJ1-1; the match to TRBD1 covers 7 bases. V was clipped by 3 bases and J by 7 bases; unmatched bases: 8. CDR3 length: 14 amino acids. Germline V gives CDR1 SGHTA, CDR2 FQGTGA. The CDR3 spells CASSFQGVIGEAFF. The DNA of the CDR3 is TGTGCCAGCAGCTTTCAGGGGGTGATCGGTGAAGCTTTCTTT.

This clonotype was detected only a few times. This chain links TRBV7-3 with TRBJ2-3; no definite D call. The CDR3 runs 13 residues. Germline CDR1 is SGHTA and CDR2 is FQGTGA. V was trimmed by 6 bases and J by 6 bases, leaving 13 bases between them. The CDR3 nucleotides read TGTGCCAGCAGTTTTTACCCTGGGGATACGCAGTATTTT. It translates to CASSFYPGDTQYF.

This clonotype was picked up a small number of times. This CDR3 reads CAWARGPQETQYF. For the CDR3, the DNA is TGTGCCTGGGCACGAGGCCCCCAAGAGACCCAGTACTTC. The rearrangement uses TRBV30 and TRBJ2-5; no clear D. Germline assignment: CDR1 GTSNPN and CDR2 SVGIG (reference sequence). The V and J ends lost 5 bases and 1 base respectively, with 11 bases between them. CDR3 length: 13 residues.

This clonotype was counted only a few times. The CDR3 here is CASSLGGSDPYEQYF. Written as DNA, the CDR3 is TGTGCCAGCAGCTTGGGAGGGTCGGACCCCTACGAGCAGTACTTC. The rearrangement uses TRBV5-4 and TRBJ2-7, with D possibly TRBD2 on 5 matching bases. The CDR3 sequence is 15 residues long. V was trimmed by 0 bases and J by 2 bases, leaving 12 bases between them. Per the germline V gene, CDR1 is SGHNT and CDR2 is YYREEE (reference sequence).